This TCR beta chain derives from a study of T-cell memory formation after mild COVID-19. Study results and limitations: The main location of contracting CD4+ clones was CM and EM, and that of contracting CD8+ clones was EMRA. The study found balanced CD4/CD8 in clones contracting day 15 to 85 and a CD4+ lean in later expanders. Clonal second-wave expansions that peaked on day 37 had unconfirmed SARS-CoV-2 specificity. Pre-infection memory already had some responding clones, implying cross-reactive memory joined.

The germline V and J ends were trimmed by 1 base and 5 bases, with 5 bases remaining between them. Germline assignment: CDR1 SGHTA and CDR2 FQGNSA. This CDR3 region has 13 residues. TCRdb recomputed calls from the 5' RACE reads with MiXCR, one row per CDR3 protein. The sample lists under 300,000 distinct CDR3 sequences, over 7% occurring once. Points on this clonotype: Its antigen is unknown.

Material: PBMCs or a T cell subset sorted from them (not recorded which). The chain joins TRBV7-2 to TRBJ2-2; D gene uncertain. This sequence was found in a man aged 18 to 30 who had mild COVID-19 (a few samples of this study predate the infection). Cell type and time point are not known. This CDR3 reads CASSLVWTGELFF. For the CDR3, the DNA is TGTGCCAGCAGCTTAGTTTGGACCGGGGAGCTGTTTTTT.